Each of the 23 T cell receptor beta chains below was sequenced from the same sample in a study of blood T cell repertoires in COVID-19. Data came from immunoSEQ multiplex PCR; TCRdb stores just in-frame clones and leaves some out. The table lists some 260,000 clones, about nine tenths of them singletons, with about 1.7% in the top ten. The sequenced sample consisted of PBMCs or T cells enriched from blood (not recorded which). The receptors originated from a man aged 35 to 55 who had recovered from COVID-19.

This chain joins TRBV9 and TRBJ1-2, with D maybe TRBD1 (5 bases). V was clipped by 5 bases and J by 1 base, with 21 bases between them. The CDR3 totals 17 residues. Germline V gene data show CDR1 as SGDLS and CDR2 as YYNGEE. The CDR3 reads CASREDSQPNDNYGYTF. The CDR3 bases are TGTGCCAGCAGAGAAGACAGTCAGCCTAATGATAACTATGGCTACACCTTC. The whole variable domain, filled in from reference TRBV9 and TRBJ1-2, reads DSGVTQTPKHLITATGQRVTLRCSPRSGDLSVYWYQQSLDQGLQFLIQYYNGEERAKGNILERFSAQQFPDLHSELNLSSLELGDSALYFCASREDSQPNDNYGYTFGSGTRLTVV.

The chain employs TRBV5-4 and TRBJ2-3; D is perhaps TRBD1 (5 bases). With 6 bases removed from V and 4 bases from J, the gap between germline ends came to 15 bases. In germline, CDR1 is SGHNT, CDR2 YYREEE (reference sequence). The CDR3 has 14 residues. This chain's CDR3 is CASNQARAADTQYF. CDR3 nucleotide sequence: TGTGCCAGCAACCAGGCCAGGGCTGCAGATACGCAGTATTTT. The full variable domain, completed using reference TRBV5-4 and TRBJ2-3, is ETGVTQSPTHLIKTRGQQVTLRCSSQSGHNTVSWYQQALGQGPQFIFQYYREEENGRGNFPPRFSGLQFPNYSSELNVNALELDDSALYLCASNQARAADTQYFGPGTRLTVL.

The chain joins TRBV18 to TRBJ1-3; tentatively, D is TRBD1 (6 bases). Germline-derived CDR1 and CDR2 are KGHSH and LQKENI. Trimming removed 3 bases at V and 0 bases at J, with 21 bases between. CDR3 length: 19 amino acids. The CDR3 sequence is CASSPRNVGAAGSGNTIYF. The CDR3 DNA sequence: TGTGCCAGCTCACCGCGTAACGTGGGGGCTGCTGGCTCTGGAAACACCATATATTTT.

CDR3 nucleotides: TGTGCCAGCAGCGTAGTTATGGGACTGGCGACAGATACGCAGTATTTT. This gives the protein CASSVVMGLATDTQYF. The V and J genes are TRBV9 and TRBJ2-3; a weak D match, TRBD2 (6 bases). The CDR3 contains 16 residues. Trimming took 0 bases from V and 3 from J, leaving 14 bases between them. CDR1 is SGDLS, CDR2 YYNGEE, per germline.

The CDR3 sequence is CAWSATGIQPQHF. The DNA for the CDR3 is TGTGCCTGGAGCGCCACAGGGATCCAGCCCCAGCATTTT. The J gene is TRBJ1-5, the V gene TRBV30; TRBD1 is a possible D gene (6 bases). CDR3 length equals 13 residues. CDR1 is GTSNPN, CDR2 SVGIG, per germline (reference sequence). With 3 bases removed from V and 7 bases from J, the gap between germline ends came to 13 bases.

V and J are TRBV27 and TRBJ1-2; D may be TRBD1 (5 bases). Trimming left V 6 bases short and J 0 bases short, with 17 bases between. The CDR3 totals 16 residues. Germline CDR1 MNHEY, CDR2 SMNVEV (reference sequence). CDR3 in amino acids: CASRLKAGIANYGYTF. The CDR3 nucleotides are TGTGCCAGCAGGCTAAAGGCAGGGATCGCTAACTATGGCTACACCTTC.

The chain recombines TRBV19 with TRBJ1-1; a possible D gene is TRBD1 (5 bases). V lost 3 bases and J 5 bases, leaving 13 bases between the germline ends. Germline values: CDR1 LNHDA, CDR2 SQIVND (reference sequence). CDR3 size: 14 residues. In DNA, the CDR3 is TGTGCCAGTAGTATGTTGGGGGGAAGGACTGAAGCTTTCTTT. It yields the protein CASSMLGGRTEAFF.

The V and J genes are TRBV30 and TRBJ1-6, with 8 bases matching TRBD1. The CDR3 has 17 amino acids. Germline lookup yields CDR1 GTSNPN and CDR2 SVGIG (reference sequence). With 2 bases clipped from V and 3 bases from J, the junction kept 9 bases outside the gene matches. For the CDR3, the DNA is TGTGCCTGGAGTACCAGGGGGCCGCCGAACTATAATTCACCCCTCCACTTT. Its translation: CAWSTRGPPNYNSPLHF.

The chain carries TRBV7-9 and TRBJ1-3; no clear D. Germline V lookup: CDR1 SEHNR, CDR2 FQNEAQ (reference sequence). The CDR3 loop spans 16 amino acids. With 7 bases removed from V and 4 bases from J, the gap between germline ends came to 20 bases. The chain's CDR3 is CASTLDGVYSGNTIYF. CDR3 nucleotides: TGTGCCAGCACCTTGGACGGGGTTTATTCGGGAAACACCATATATTTT. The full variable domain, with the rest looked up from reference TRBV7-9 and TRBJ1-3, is DTGVSQNPRHKITKRGQNVTFRCDPISEHNRLYWYRQTLGQGPEFLTYFQNEAQLEKSRLLSDRFSAERPKGSFSTLEIQRTEQGDSAMYLCASTLDGVYSGNTIYFGEGSWLTVV.

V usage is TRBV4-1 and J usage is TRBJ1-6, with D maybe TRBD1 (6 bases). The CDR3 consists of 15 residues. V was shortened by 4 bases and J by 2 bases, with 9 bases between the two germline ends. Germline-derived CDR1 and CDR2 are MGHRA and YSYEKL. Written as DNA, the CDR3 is TGCGCCAGCAGCCCCAGGGGCCCCTATAATTCACCCCTCCACTTT. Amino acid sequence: CASSPRGPYNSPLHF.

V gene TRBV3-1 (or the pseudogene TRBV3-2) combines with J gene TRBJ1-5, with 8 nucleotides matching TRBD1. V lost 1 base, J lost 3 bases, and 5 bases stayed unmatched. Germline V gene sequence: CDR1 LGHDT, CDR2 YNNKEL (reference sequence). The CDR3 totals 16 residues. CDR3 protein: CASSQGQGSFNQPQHF. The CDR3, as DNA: TGTGCCAGCAGCCAAGGACAGGGGAGTTTCAATCAGCCCCAGCATTTT.

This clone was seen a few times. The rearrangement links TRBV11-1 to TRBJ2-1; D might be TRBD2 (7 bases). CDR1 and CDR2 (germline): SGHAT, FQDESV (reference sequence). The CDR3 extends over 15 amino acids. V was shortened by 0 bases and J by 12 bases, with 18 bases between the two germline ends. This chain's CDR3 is CASSLADERGGGQFF. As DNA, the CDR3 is TGTGCCAGCAGCTTAGCGGACGAGCGCGGGGGCGGGCAGTTCTTC.

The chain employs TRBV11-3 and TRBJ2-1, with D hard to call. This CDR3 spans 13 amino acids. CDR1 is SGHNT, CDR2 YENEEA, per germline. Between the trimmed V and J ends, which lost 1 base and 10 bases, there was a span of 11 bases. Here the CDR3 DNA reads TGTGCCAGCAGCTTAGTTGCAGGAAGAGAGCAGTTCTTC. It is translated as CASSLVAGREQFF.

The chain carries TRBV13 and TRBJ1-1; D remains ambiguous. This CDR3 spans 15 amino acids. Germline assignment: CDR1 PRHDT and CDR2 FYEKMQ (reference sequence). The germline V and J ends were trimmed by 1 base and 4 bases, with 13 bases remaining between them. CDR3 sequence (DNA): TGTGCCAGCAGCTTAGATTCGGGCGAGGGCACTGAAGCTTTCTTT. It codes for CASSLDSGEGTEAFF.

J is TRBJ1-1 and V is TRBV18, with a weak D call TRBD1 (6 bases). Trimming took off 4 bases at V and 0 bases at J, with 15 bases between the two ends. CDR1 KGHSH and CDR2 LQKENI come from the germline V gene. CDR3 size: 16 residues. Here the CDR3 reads CASSQDSLRVNTEAFF. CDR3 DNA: TGTGCCAGCTCACAGGACAGCTTAAGGGTGAACACTGAAGCTTTCTTT.

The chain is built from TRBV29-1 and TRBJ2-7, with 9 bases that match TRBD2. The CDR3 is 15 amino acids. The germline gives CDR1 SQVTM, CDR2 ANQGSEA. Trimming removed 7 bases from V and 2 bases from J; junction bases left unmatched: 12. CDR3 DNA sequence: TGCAGCGGAACCCTGGGAGCGGGAGGTGCCTACGAGCAGTACTTC. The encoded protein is CSGTLGAGGAYEQYF.

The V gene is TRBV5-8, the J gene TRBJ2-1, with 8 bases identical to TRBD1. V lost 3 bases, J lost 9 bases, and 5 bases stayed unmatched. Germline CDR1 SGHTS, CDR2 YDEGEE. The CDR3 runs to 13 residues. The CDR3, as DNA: TGTGCCAGCAGCTCCAGGGGGCCTATTGAGCAGTTCTTC. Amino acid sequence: CASSSRGPIEQFF.

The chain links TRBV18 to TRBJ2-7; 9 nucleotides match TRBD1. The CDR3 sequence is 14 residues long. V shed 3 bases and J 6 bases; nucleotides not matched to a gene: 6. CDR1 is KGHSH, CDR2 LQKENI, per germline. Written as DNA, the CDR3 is TGTGCCAGCTCACCCGGGACAGGGAGTCGCGAGCAGTACTTC. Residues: CASSPGTGSREQYF.

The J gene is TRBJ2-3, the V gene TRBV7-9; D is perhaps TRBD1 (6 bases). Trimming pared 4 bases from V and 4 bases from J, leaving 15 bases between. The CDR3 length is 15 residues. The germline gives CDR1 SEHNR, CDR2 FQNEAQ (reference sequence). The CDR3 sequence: CASSWGPDGADTQYF. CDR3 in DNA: TGTGCCAGCAGCTGGGGGCCCGATGGGGCAGATACGCAGTATTTT.

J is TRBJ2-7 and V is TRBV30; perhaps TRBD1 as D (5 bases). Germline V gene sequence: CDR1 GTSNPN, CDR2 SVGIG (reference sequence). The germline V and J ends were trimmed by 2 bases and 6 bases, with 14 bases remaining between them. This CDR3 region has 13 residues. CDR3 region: CAWSSGSRAEQYF. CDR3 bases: TGTGCCTGGAGTTCAGGGTCGAGAGCCGAGCAGTACTTC. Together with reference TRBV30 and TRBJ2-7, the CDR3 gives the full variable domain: SQTIHQWPATLVQPVGSPLSLECTVEGTSNPNLYWYRQAAGRGLQLLFYSVGIGQISSEVPQNLSASRPQDRQFILSSKKLLLSDSGFYLCAWSSGSRAEQYFGPGTRLTVT.

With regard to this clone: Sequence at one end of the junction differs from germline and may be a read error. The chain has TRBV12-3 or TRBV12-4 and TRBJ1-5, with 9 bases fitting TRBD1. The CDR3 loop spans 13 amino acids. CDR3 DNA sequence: TGTGCCAGCAGGGGACAGGGCAACCAGCCCCAGCATTTT. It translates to CASRGQGNQPQHF.

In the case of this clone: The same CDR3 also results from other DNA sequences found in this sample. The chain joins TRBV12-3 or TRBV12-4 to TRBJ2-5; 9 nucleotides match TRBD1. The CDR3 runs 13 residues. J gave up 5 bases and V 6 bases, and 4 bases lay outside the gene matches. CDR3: CASRRTGEETQYF. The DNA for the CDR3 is TGTGCCAGCAGACGGACAGGGGAGGAGACCCAGTACTTC.

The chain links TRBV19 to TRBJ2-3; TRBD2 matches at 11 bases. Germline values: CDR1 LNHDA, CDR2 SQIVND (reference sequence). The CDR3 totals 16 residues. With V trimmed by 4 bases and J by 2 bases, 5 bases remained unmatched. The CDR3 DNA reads TGTGCCAGTAGTACCCTAGCGGGGGGTTCCACAGATACGCAGTATTTT. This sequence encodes CASSTLAGGSTDTQYF.